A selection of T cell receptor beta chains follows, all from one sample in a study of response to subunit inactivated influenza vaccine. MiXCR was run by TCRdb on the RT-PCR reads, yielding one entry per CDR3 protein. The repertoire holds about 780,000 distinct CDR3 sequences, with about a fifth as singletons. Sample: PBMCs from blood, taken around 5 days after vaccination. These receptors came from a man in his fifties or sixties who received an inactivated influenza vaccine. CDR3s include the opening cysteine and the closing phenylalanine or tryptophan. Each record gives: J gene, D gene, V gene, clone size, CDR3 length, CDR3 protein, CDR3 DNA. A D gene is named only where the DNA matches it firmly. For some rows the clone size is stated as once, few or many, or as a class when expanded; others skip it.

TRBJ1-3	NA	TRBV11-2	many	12	CASSLSQNTIYF	TGTGCCAGCAGCTTATCCCAGAACACCATATATTTT
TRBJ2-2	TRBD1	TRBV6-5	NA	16	CASRYQQGANTGELFF	TGTGCCAGCAGGTATCAACAGGGGGCGAACACCGGGGAGCTGTTTTTT
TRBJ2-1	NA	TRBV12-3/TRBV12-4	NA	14	CASRKRSEYNEQFF	TGTGCCAGCCGCAAAAGGTCTGAATACAATGAGCAGTTCTTC
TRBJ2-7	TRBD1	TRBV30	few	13	CAWRGQGPYEQYF	TGTGCCTGGAGGGGACAGGGGCCCTACGAGCAGTACTTC
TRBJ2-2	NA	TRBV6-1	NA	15	CASSETPAPYGELFF	TGTGCCAGCAGTGAAACCCCGGCGCCATACGGGGAGCTGTTTTTT
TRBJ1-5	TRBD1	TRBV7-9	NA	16	CASSLGDRGHNQPQHF	TGTGCCAGCAGCTTAGGGGACAGGGGGCACAATCAGCCCCAGCATTTT
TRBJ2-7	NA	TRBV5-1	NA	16	CASSLGGGSSSYEQYF	TGCGCCAGCAGCTTGGGCGGGGGCTCTAGCTCCTACGAGCAGTACTTC
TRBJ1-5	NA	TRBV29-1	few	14	CSASTGPSNQPQHF	TGCAGCGCTTCTACTGGTCCTAGCAATCAGCCCCAGCATTTT
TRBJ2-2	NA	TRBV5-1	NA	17	CASSSGAGTLNTGELFF	TGCGCCAGCAGCTCCGGAGCCGGGACATTGAACACCGGGGAGCTGTTTTTT
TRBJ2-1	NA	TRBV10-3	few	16	CAISGRGASSYNEQFF	TGTGCCATCAGCGGCCGAGGGGCGAGCTCCTACAATGAGCAGTTCTTC
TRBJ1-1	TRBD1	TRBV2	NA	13	CASSAQGAAEAFF	TGTGCCAGCAGTGCACAGGGGGCAGCTGAAGCTTTCTTT
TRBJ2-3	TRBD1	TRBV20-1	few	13	CSPDRGAVDTQYF	TGCAGCCCTGACAGGGGCGCAGTAGATACGCAGTATTTT
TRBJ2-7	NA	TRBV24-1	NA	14	CATSESGHPYEQYF	TGTGCCACCAGTGAGTCGGGACACCCCTACGAGCAGTACTTC
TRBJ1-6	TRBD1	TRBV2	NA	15	CARSVRDRADSPLHF	TGTGCCAGGAGTGTCCGGGACAGGGCGGATTCACCCCTCCACTTT
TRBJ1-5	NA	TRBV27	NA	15	CASSLRGASNQPQHF	TGTGCCAGCAGTTTACGGGGGGCTAGCAATCAGCCCCAGCATTTT
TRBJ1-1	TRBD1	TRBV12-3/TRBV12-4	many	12	CASRSGGTEAFF	TGTGCCAGCAGATCAGGGGGCACTGAAGCTTTCTTT
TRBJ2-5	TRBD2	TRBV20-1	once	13	CSARPPSTSGARF	TGCAGTGCTAGACCCCCCTCGACTAGCGGGGCGCGCTTC
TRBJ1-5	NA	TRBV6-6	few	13	CASSWGARQPQHF	TGTGCCAGCAGTTGGGGGGCAAGGCAGCCCCAGCATTTT
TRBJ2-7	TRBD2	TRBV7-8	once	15	CASSKGLAGTYEHYF	TGTGCCAGCAGCAAAGGACTAGCGGGTACCTACGAGCATTACTTC
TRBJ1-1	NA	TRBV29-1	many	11	CSVRGYTEAFF	TGCAGCGTTCGGGGCTACACTGAAGCTTTCTTT
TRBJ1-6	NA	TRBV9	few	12	CASSRGVSPLHF	TGTGCCAGCAGTCGGGGGGTTTCACCCCTCCACTTT
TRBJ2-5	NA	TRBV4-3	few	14	CASSPGAAGETQYF	TGCGCCAGCAGCCCCGGGGCCGCGGGGGAGACCCAGTACTTC
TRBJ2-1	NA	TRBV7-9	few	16	CASSRLGGQYYNEQFF	TGTGCCAGCAGCCGATTAGGGGGACAATATTACAATGAGCAGTTCTTC
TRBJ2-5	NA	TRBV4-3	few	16	CASSRTTTGRGETQYF	TGCGCCAGCAGCCGCACTACGACGGGACGAGGGGAGACCCAGTACTTC
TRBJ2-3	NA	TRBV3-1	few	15	CASSKRIGVAYTQYF	TGTGCCAGCAGCAAGAGGATAGGTGTTGCATATACGCAGTATTTT
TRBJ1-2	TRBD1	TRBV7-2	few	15	CASSLRAGQGSGYTF	TGTGCCAGCAGCTTAAGGGCCGGACAGGGGAGTGGCTACACCTTC
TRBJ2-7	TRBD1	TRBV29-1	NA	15	CSVEGLRQGAYEQYF	TGCAGCGTTGAAGGTTTAAGACAGGGAGCCTACGAGCAGTACTTC
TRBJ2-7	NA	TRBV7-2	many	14	CASSPQYGRNEQYF	TGTGCCAGCAGCCCTCAGTACGGTCGGAACGAGCAGTACTTC
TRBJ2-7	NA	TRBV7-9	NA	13	CASSRTGEDEQYF	TGTGCCAGCAGCCGAACAGGGGAGGACGAGCAGTACTTC